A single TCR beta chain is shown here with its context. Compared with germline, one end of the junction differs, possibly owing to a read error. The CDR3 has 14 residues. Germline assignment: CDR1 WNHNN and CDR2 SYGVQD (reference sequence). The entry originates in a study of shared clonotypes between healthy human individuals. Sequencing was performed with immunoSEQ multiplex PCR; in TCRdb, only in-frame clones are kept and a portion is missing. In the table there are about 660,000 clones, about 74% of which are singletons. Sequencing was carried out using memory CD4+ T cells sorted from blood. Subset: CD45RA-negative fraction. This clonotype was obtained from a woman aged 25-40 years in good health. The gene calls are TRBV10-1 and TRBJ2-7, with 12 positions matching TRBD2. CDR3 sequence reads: CATSEGLAGYEQYF. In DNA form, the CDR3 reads TGCGCCACCAGTGAGGGACTAGCGGGCTACGAGCAGTACTTC.